This T cell receptor beta chain was recorded in a study of T cells and Merkel cell carcinoma outcomes. Findings and caveats of the study: Reportedly, T-cell repertoire with density predicts Merkel cell carcinoma outcomes.

Libraries were prepared by immunoSEQ multiplex PCR; TCRdb keeps only in-frame clonotypes and omits some of them. The repertoire consists of about 15,000 clones, with 80% to 95% occurring once and the leading ten covering 1.5% to 2.5%. In regard to this clone: The antigen remains unidentified.

V was trimmed by 8 bases and J by 4 bases, leaving 8 bases between them. This CDR3 is 11 amino acids long. The germline V gene encodes CDR1 KGHSH and CDR2 LQKENI. The clonotype originates from a human donor with Merkel cell carcinoma. The chain employs TRBV18 and TRBJ1-2, with D unresolved. Sample: tumor tissue from Merkel cell carcinoma. The CDR3 spells CASEGSYGYTF. Written as DNA, the CDR3 is TGTGCCAGCGAAGGCAGCTATGGCTACACCTTC.